What follows are 4 T cell receptor beta chains derived from one specimen sequenced in a study of blood T cell repertoires in COVID-19 (dated by TCRdb to about 2020). Library method: the immunoSEQ multiplex PCR assay. Here the immuneACCESS table is served through TCRdb, limited to in-frame sequences with V and J called. Missing clones are a known gap in these copies; in checked studies unresolved V genes cover under half, and the rest lacks a known reason. This sample gives under 250,000 clones in total; approximately 83% of them show up just once. Of the sample, approximately 4.8% falls within the top ten clones. The material sequenced was peripheral blood. The receptors were sampled from a man in his fifties with active or convalescent COVID-19.

This clone was observed once. V and J are TRBV3-1 (or the pseudogene TRBV3-2) and TRBJ2-5; TRBD2 is a possible D gene (6 bases). V was cut by 2 bases and J by 4 bases, with 14 bases left in between. Germline values: CDR1 LGHDT, CDR2 YNNKEL (reference sequence). CDR3 length: 15 amino acids. The CDR3 protein is CASSQSLVGGETQYF. The CDR3, as DNA: TGTGCCAGCAGCCAAAGTTTAGTGGGAGGAGAGACCCAGTACTTC.

This clone was observed once. The V call is TRBV30, the J call TRBJ2-1; a possible D gene is TRBD2 (5 bases). V lost 5 bases, J lost 3 bases, and 14 bases lay in between. Germline CDR1 is GTSNPN and CDR2 is SVGIG (reference sequence). This CDR3 is built from 14 residues. CDR3 coding DNA: TGTGCCTGGGGTCTAGAGCGGCTCTACAATGAGCAGTTCTTC. Amino acids: CAWGLERLYNEQFF. Full variable domain (missing parts from reference TRBV30 and TRBJ2-1): SQTIHQWPATLVQPVGSPLSLECTVEGTSNPNLYWYRQAAGRGLQLLFYSVGIGQISSEVPQNLSASRPQDRQFILSSKKLLLSDSGFYLCAWGLERLYNEQFFGPGTRLTVL.

CDR3 in amino acids: CAWSVGENQPQHF. CDR3 sequence (DNA): TGTGCCTGGAGTGTAGGAGAGAATCAGCCCCAGCATTTT. The J gene is TRBJ1-5, the V gene TRBV30; no clear D gene. Germline lookup yields CDR1 GTSNPN and CDR2 SVGIG (reference sequence). This CDR3 comprises 13 residues. The V end was cut by 0 bases, the J end by 4 bases, with 7 bases between.

The rearrangement uses TRBV15 and TRBJ1-1, with no clear D. Germline V CDR1 and CDR2: LNHNV, YYDKDF (reference sequence). V was trimmed by 2 bases and J by 4 bases, leaving 14 bases between them. CDR3 length: 15 residues. Here the CDR3 reads CATSRPTGLGTEAFF. DNA of the CDR3: TGTGCCACCAGCAGACCGACGGGTTTGGGCACTGAAGCTTTCTTT.